The 31 T cell receptor beta chains below were found in one sample sequenced in a study of persistence of HIV-infected CD4 T cells. The libraries were made with immunoSEQ version 4 in survey mode. Some clones are missing from TCRdb's copy, which holds only in-frame ones; the method was immunoSEQ multiplex PCR. The data hold around 24,000 clones, with about 74% observed a single time. An overlapping HIV-1 Gag peptide pool stimulated these cells at about 0.94 ug/peptide/mL. Sorting of responding CD4+ T cells relied on upregulated CD40 ligand together with CD69. No antigen is known for these receptors. This sample comprised CD4+ T cells sorted from PBMCs after roughly 20-hour stimulation, obtained from a patient who received antiretroviral therapy. All receptors come from an adult man with HIV who was CMV-seropositive.

The chain carries TRBV5-8 and TRBJ1-5, with 7 positions matching TRBD1. From germline, CDR1 is SGHTS and CDR2 YDEGEE. With V trimmed by 3 bases and J by 2 bases, 8 bases remained unmatched. The CDR3 totals 16 residues. CDR3 in amino acids: CASSSDRAGGNQPQHF. The CDR3 DNA follows: TGTGCCAGCAGCTCAGACAGGGCTGGTGGCAATCAGCCCCAGCATTTT.

The chain employs TRBV13 and TRBJ1-2; possibly TRBD1 for D (6 bases). Germline CDR1 PRHDT, CDR2 FYEKMQ (reference sequence). The CDR3 contains 15 residues. Trimming left V 1 base short and J 4 bases short, with 13 bases between. The CDR3 DNA reads TGTGCCAGCAGCTTAGAGCAGGGGCGTTCCTATGGCTACACCTTC. Protein product: CASSLEQGRSYGYTF.

This clone was detected once. DNA of the CDR3: TGTGCCAGCAGTGAAGGATCAAACATTCAGTACTTC. It is translated as CASSEGSNIQYF. The chain joins TRBV2 to TRBJ2-4; no firm D call. Germline-derived CDR1 and CDR2 are SNHLY and FYNNEI. V lost 1 base and J 6 bases, leaving 4 bases between the germline ends. The CDR3 covers 12 residues.

The rearrangement joins TRBV18 to TRBJ1-2, with 7 bases fitting TRBD1. The trim removed 4 bases at V and 6 bases at J, leaving 11 bases unmatched. The CDR3 length is 15 residues. From germline, CDR1 is KGHSH and CDR2 LQKENI. CDR3 residues: CASSLLPETGHGYTF. DNA for the CDR3: TGTGCCAGCTCACTCTTACCGGAGACAGGGCATGGCTACACCTTC.

V usage is TRBV18 and J usage is TRBJ2-2; 7 positions agree with TRBD2. Germline CDR1 reads KGHSH; CDR2 reads LQKENI. This CDR3 spans 17 amino acids. After removal of 2 bases from V and 0 bases from J, the junction contained 6 bases not matched to a gene. The chain's CDR3 is CASSPFGGGANTGELFF. CDR3 sequence (DNA): TGTGCCAGCTCACCATTCGGTGGGGGGGCGAACACCGGGGAGCTGTTTTTT. Variable domain in full (rest from reference TRBV18 and TRBJ2-2): NAGVMQNPRHLVRRRGQEARLRCSPMKGHSHVYWYRQLPEEGLKFMVYLQKENIIDESGMPKERFSAEFPKEGPSILRIQQVVRGDSAAYFCASSPFGGGANTGELFFGEGSRLTVL.

In DNA, the CDR3 is TGTGCCAGCAGCTCCAAGACAGGACTCACCGGGGAGCTGTTTTTT. It specifies CASSSKTGLTGELFF. This chain links TRBV7-8 with TRBJ2-2; TRBD1 might be the D (6 bases). The CDR3 is 15 amino acids. Germline CDR1 is SGHVS and CDR2 is FQNEAQ. Trimming took 4 bases from V and 4 from J, leaving 13 bases between them. The whole variable domain, remainder taken from reference TRBV7-8 and TRBJ2-2, is GAGVSQSPRYKVAKRGQDVALRCDPISGHVSLFWYQQALGQGPEFLTYFQNEAQLDKSGLPSDRFFAERPEGSVSTLKIQRTQQEDSAVYLCASSSKTGLTGELFFGEGSRLTVL.

The V and J genes are TRBV7-9 and TRBJ1-6, with a tentative D call TRBD1 (6 bases). Germline V CDR1 and CDR2: SEHNR, FQNEAQ (reference sequence). The CDR3 contains 14 residues. Trimming left V 1 base short and J 8 bases short, with 9 bases between. This CDR3 is CASSLGGLDSPLHF. In DNA, the CDR3 is TGTGCCAGCAGCTTAGGGGGGCTGGATTCACCCCTCCACTTT.

The rearrangement links TRBV29-1 to TRBJ1-2, with 8 bases fitting TRBD1. The V and J ends lost 6 bases and 0 bases, in that order; junction bases with no gene match: 3. This CDR3 is built from 13 residues. Per the germline V gene, CDR1 is SQVTM and CDR2 is ANQGSEA. In DNA form, the CDR3 reads TGCAGCGTAGGACAGGGCACTAACTATGGCTACACCTTC. It encodes CSVGQGTNYGYTF.

V gene TRBV7-7 combines with J gene TRBJ2-3; perhaps TRBD1 as D (5 bases). CDR1 and CDR2 (germline): SSHAT, FNYEAQ (reference sequence). The CDR3 extends over 15 amino acids. V was shortened by 5 bases and J by 7 bases, with 19 bases between the two germline ends. The CDR3 loop reads CASSLRQGQGYTQYF. In DNA form, the CDR3 reads TGTGCCAGCAGCCTGCGGCAGGGTCAGGGTTATACGCAGTATTTT.

The chain carries TRBV10-2 and TRBJ1-5; no firm D call. Trimming took off 9 bases at V and 5 bases at J, with 5 bases between the two ends. In germline, CDR1 is WSHSY, CDR2 SAAADI. CDR3 length: 10 residues. In DNA form, the CDR3 reads TGCGCCAGAGCTTATCAGCCCCAGCATTTT. Translated: CARAYQPQHF.

J is TRBJ1-4 and V is TRBV19; TRBD1 matches 7 bases. The V segment lost 5 bases and the J segment 7 bases; nucleotides outside the gene matches: 10. Germline-derived CDR1 and CDR2 are LNHDA and SQIVND (reference sequence). The CDR3 runs to 15 residues. In DNA, the CDR3 is TGTGCCAGTAGTTTTACAGGGGCGCTTAGTGAAAAACTGTTTTTT. Protein sequence: CASSFTGALSEKLFF.

This clone was counted between two and nine times. CDR3 residues: CASSTIPGQLNTGELFF. The CDR3 DNA sequence: TGTGCCAGTAGTACTATACCGGGACAGCTAAACACCGGGGAGCTGTTTTTT. The chain uses TRBV19 and TRBJ2-2; 7 bases line up with TRBD1. The germline V gene encodes CDR1 LNHDA and CDR2 SQIVND (reference sequence). The CDR3 runs to 17 residues. Trimming at V came to 4 bases and at J to 2 bases, leaving 10 bases not matched to a gene.

The V gene is TRBV18, the J gene TRBJ1-3; D unclear. V was trimmed by 6 bases and J by 0 bases, leaving 12 bases between them. The germline gives CDR1 KGHSH, CDR2 LQKENI. The CDR3 totals 15 residues. CDR3 amino acids: CASSPGPISGNTIYF. The CDR3 DNA follows: TGTGCCAGCTCGCCCGGACCGATCTCTGGAAACACCATATATTTT. Full variable domain (outside the CDR3, taken from reference TRBV18 and TRBJ1-3): NAGVMQNPRHLVRRRGQEARLRCSPMKGHSHVYWYRQLPEEGLKFMVYLQKENIIDESGMPKERFSAEFPKEGPSILRIQQVVRGDSAAYFCASSPGPISGNTIYFGEGSWLTVV.

This chain links TRBV5-5 with TRBJ2-6, with D unclear. The germline CDR1 and CDR2 sequences are SGHKS and YYEKEE (reference sequence). This CDR3 region has 15 residues. V dropped 0 bases and J dropped 1 base, with 5 bases sitting between them. The CDR3 spells CASSLDLSGANVLTF. The CDR3 bases are TGTGCCAGCAGCTTGGACCTTTCTGGGGCCAACGTCCTGACTTTC.

This chain joins TRBV28 and TRBJ2-7; 7 nucleotides align to TRBD1. The J segment lost 3 bases and the V segment lost 7 bases, leaving 6 bases of the junction unmatched. CDR3 size: 13 residues. From germline, CDR1 is MDHEN and CDR2 SYDVKM. CDR3 DNA sequence: TGTGCCAGCAAGACGACAGGGCACTACGAGCAGTACTTC. Protein product: CASKTTGHYEQYF.

The V call is TRBV13, the J call TRBJ1-2; weak D call: TRBD1 (5 bases). Germline loops: CDR1 PRHDT, CDR2 FYEKMQ (reference sequence). Trimming left V 5 bases short and J 14 bases short, with 24 bases between. The CDR3 runs 14 residues. CDR3 sequence (DNA): TGTGCCAGCAGCCTTGAAGGACGGACAACCTATCAAACCTTC. Its translation: CASSLEGRTTYQTF.

This chain uses TRBV12-3 or TRBV12-4 with TRBJ2-3; 9 nucleotides align to TRBD2. CDR3 size: 13 residues. V shed 3 bases, J shed 12 bases, and the junction held 7 bases outside the gene matches. The CDR3 nucleotides read TGTGCCAGCAGTTTCAGCGGGGGGCCGACCCAGTATTTT. It translates to CASSFSGGPTQYF.

This clone came up once. The rearrangement links TRBV2 to TRBJ2-7; D is tentatively TRBD1 or TRBD2 (5 bases each). Germline V gives CDR1 SNHLY, CDR2 FYNNEI. The CDR3 is made up of 13 amino acids. Deletions cut 9 bases from V and 5 bases from J, with 17 bases between. This CDR3 is CASKPGPNNEQYF. The DNA for the CDR3 is TGTGCCAGTAAACCGGGACCAAACAACGAGCAGTACTTC.

The rearrangement joins TRBV2 to TRBJ2-7, with unresolved D. Germline V gene data show CDR1 as SNHLY and CDR2 as FYNNEI. V lost 5 bases to trimming and J lost 6 bases, with 11 bases between them. This CDR3 region has 12 residues. Here the CDR3 reads CASSMGLGEQYF. CDR3 nucleotide sequence: TGTGCCAGCAGTATGGGGTTGGGCGAGCAGTACTTC.

For this clone: Other DNA sequences in this specimen translate into the identical CDR3. The chain is built from TRBV7-3 and TRBJ2-2; D remains unclear. Trimming took off 2 bases at V and 2 bases at J, with 3 bases between the two ends. The CDR3 sequence is 13 residues long. Germline V lookup: CDR1 SGHTA, CDR2 FQGTGA. CDR3 amino acids: CASSLSNTGELFF. Here the CDR3 DNA reads TGTGCCAGCAGCTTATCTAACACCGGGGAGCTGTTTTTT.

The chain has TRBV29-1 and TRBJ2-7; 7 bases agree with TRBD1. Germline V gives CDR1 SQVTM, CDR2 ANQGSEA. This CDR3 is 12 amino acids long. With 7 bases clipped from V and 2 bases from J, the junction kept 5 bases outside the gene matches. The CDR3 protein is CSAATGTYEQYF. The DNA for the CDR3 is TGCAGCGCCGCGACAGGGACCTACGAGCAGTACTTC.

The chain recombines TRBV6-5 with TRBJ1-2; 9 positions match TRBD1. The CDR3 length is 15 residues. CDR1 and CDR2 from the germline V gene are MNHEY and SVGAGI. V was pared by 6 bases and J by 9 bases, with 14 bases of the junction left unmatched. The CDR3 sequence is CASSQTQTGGGRYTF. In DNA, the CDR3 is TGTGCCAGCAGCCAAACGCAGACAGGGGGTGGACGCTACACCTTC.

A word on this clone: A much larger clone is a single base away; this may be a read error. In nucleotides, the CDR3 is TGTGCCAGCAGCTTATCTTCGGGGGCCGTAGGTACGCAGTATTTT. It encodes CASSLSSGAVGTQYF. The rearrangement uses TRBV7-8 and TRBJ2-3; D may correspond to TRBD1 or TRBD2 (6 bases each). The CDR3 is made up of 15 amino acids. The germline V gene encodes CDR1 SGHVS and CDR2 FQNEAQ. V was clipped by 2 bases and J by 8 bases, with 17 bases between them.

This clone has just a few counts. This rearrangement joins TRBV5-5 to TRBJ1-6; D is undetermined. Germline V gene sequence: CDR1 SGHKS, CDR2 YYEKEE (reference sequence). This CDR3 spans 16 amino acids. V was trimmed by 0 bases and J by 0 bases, leaving 7 bases between them. The CDR3 nucleotides are TGTGCCAGCAGCTTGGCCTTGGGCTCCTATAATTCACCCCTCCACTTT. Translation: CASSLALGSYNSPLHF.

The rearrangement links TRBV6-1 to TRBJ2-7, with 8 nucleotides matching TRBD2. Germline trimming cut 2 bases from V and 0 bases from J; bases unmatched to any gene: 3. There are 15 residues in the CDR3. Germline CDR1 MNHNS, CDR2 SASEGT. In DNA form, the CDR3 reads TGTGCCAGCAGTGAACCCCGGGGGGGCTCCTACGAGCAGTACTTC. Translating gives CASSEPRGGSYEQYF.

Here the CDR3 DNA reads TGCGCCAGCAGCGCCTACAGGGGGGAAGGTGAAAAACTGTTTTTT. Amino acids: CASSAYRGEGEKLFF. The chain combines TRBV5-1 with TRBJ1-4, with 8 bases aligning to TRBD1. The CDR3 sequence is 15 residues long. From germline, CDR1 is SGHRS and CDR2 YFSETQ. The junction had 9 bases not matched to a gene; V was cut back by 4 bases and J by 7 bases.

The chain uses TRBV4-1 and TRBJ2-1; 9 bases align to TRBD2. Germline CDR1 is MGHRA and CDR2 is YSYEKL. This CDR3 is built from 16 residues. The ends lost 0 bases at V and 7 bases at J; junction bases unmatched: 7. The CDR3 DNA reads TGCGCCAGCAGCCAAGAAGGCGGGGGGGCGAGGAATGAGCAGTTCTTC. It yields the protein CASSQEGGGARNEQFF.

Note on this clone: This sample also contains other DNA sequences that code for the same CDR3. The genes are TRBV5-1 and TRBJ1-3, with 9 bases aligning to TRBD1. The germline gives CDR1 SGHRS, CDR2 YFSETQ. The junction had 9 bases not matched to a gene; V was cut back by 4 bases and J by 4 bases. The CDR3 is made up of 16 amino acids. CDR3 amino acids: CASSLGGQGSGNTIYF. CDR3 coding DNA: TGCGCCAGCAGCCTCGGGGGACAGGGATCCGGAAACACCATATATTTT.

The CDR3 DNA is TGTGCCAGCTGGGGCCGCGCTGGTGAGGACATTTCGGAGACCCAGTACTTC. It encodes CASWGRAGEDISETQYF. The rearrangement links TRBV2 to TRBJ2-5; TRBD1 might be the D (5 bases). V dropped 8 bases and J dropped 5 bases, with 27 bases sitting between them. Per germline, CDR1 SNHLY and CDR2 FYNNEI. This CDR3 comprises 17 residues.

The chain combines TRBV6-5 with TRBJ2-6; D may be TRBD1 (6 bases). V was pared by 4 bases and J by 4 bases, with 11 bases between. CDR1 is MNHEY, CDR2 SVGAGI, per germline. CDR3 length equals 15 residues. The CDR3 sequence: CASSLRGSGANVLTF. CDR3 nucleotides: TGTGCCAGCAGTTTAAGGGGGTCGGGGGCCAACGTCCTGACTTTC.

This clone is a singleton in its sample. V usage is TRBV5-1 and J usage is TRBJ2-5, with 11 bases aligning to TRBD2. Trimming at V came to 4 bases and at J to 5 bases, leaving 4 bases not matched to a gene. Germline CDR1 is SGHRS and CDR2 is YFSETQ. CDR3 length equals 14 residues. The DNA for the CDR3 is TGCGCCAGCAGCCAACTAGCGGGGGTGGAGACCCAGTACTTC. Encoded protein: CASSQLAGVETQYF.